Presented here are 4 T cell receptor beta chains from one specimen sequenced in a study of molecular identifiers for immune sequencing clone quantification. TCRdb processed the PCR reads anew with MiXCR; each CDR3 protein has one entry. The profile shows about 640,000 distinct CDR3 sequences, 20% of them singletons. Sequencing was done on a sample of naive CD8+ T cells from blood, with Jurkat cell RNA spiked in. Subset here: FACS-sorted CD8+CD4-CCR7+CD45RA+ naive T cells. These receptors all come from a human donor in good health. Some libraries in this study had Jurkat cell RNA spiked in.

About this clonotype itself: One junction end does not reproduce the germline sequence, and a read error may be involved. The rearrangement links TRBV4-3 to TRBJ1-1, with D unresolved. This CDR3 has 13 amino acids. Germline lookup yields CDR1 LGHNA and CDR2 YSLEER. The CDR3 coding sequence is TGCGCCAGCAGCCAAGACTTGAGCACTGAATCTTTCTTT. Translated: CASSQDLSTESFF.

The table lists this clonotype with many counts. V and J are TRBV2 and TRBJ1-1, with D possibly matching TRBD1 (6 bases). Trimming took 3 bases from V and 5 from J, leaving 13 bases between them. The germline V gene has CDR1 SNHLY and CDR2 FYNNEI. The CDR3 has 14 residues. CDR3 nucleotides: TGTGCCAGCAGTGATGGTACAGGGATTACTGAAGCTTTCTTT. Residues: CASSDGTGITEAFF.

Note on this clonotype: A single base separates this from a much larger clone, so it may be a read error. The CDR3 DNA sequence: TGCGCCAGCAGCCGAGATTGGCCCGGGGGAGGCTACGAGCAGTACTTC. It codes for CASSRDWPGGGYEQYF. This chain joins TRBV4-3 and TRBJ2-7, with D possibly being TRBD2 (6 bases). CDR3 length equals 16 residues. Per germline, CDR1 LGHNA and CDR2 YSLEER. V shed 4 bases and J shed 3 bases, with 19 bases lying between them.

This rearrangement joins TRBV13 to TRBJ2-7; unclear D gene. The V end lost 2 bases, the J end lost 6 bases, and 11 bases lay between the germline ends. The CDR3 covers 13 residues. CDR1 PRHDT and CDR2 FYEKMQ come from the germline V gene (reference sequence). The CDR3 DNA sequence: TGTGCCAGCAGCTTAACGCCAGCTAGCGAGCAGTACTTC. Protein sequence: CASSLTPASEQYF.